The 28 T cell receptor beta chains reported below all come from one sample, sequenced in a study of blood T cell repertoires in COVID-19. Sequencing used immunoSEQ multiplex PCR; TCRdb keeps in-frame clones, though not all of them. This repertoire shows around 280,000 clones, around 90% found once; its top ten account for about 5.7%. The sample taken for sequencing was PBMCs or T cells enriched from blood (not recorded which). The source is a middle-aged woman who had recovered from COVID-19.

The chain carries TRBV25-1 and TRBJ1-6, with D possibly matching TRBD1 (6 bases). Deletions cut 5 bases from V and 6 bases from J, with 14 bases between. Germline CDR1 reads MGHDK; CDR2 reads SYGVNS. This CDR3 spans 15 amino acids. The CDR3 sequence is CASSLHRAGNSPLHF. The CDR3 region has the DNA TGTGCCAGCAGTCTACACAGGGCTGGTAATTCACCCCTCCACTTT. The variable domain in full, with the rest retrieved from reference TRBV25-1 and TRBJ1-6, is EADIYQTPRYLVIGTGKKITLECSQTMGHDKMYWYQQDPGMELHLIHYSYGVNSTEKGDLSSESTVSRIRTEHFPLTLESARPSHTSQYLCASSLHRAGNSPLHFGNGTRLTVT.

V is TRBV2 and J is TRBJ2-1; 7 bases map to TRBD2. With V trimmed by 5 bases and J by 6 bases, 4 bases remained unmatched. Germline CDR1 and CDR2: SNHLY and FYNNEI. The CDR3 covers 13 residues. The CDR3 DNA follows: TGTGCCAGCAGTTTGACTAGCCTCAATGAGCAGTTCTTC. Translated, it gives CASSLTSLNEQFF.

The V and J genes are TRBV19 and TRBJ2-5, with D possibly TRBD2 on 5 matching bases. V shed 5 bases and J shed 5 bases, with 15 bases lying between them. The CDR3 sequence is 14 residues long. CDR1 is LNHDA, CDR2 SQIVND, per germline (reference sequence). CDR3 amino acids: CASSSAGQGETQYF. CDR3 DNA sequence: TGTGCCAGTAGTTCGGCGGGTCAAGGGGAGACCCAGTACTTC. The full variable domain, its missing parts supplied by reference TRBV19 and TRBJ2-5, is DGGITQSPKYLFRKEGQNVTLSCEQNLNHDAMYWYRQDPGQGLRLIYYSQIVNDFQKGDIAEGYSVSREKKESFPLTVTSAQKNPTAFYLCASSSAGQGETQYFGPGTRLLVL.

The rearrangement uses TRBV7-8 and TRBJ2-3, with 10 bases aligning to TRBD2. The V gene's germline CDR1 is SGHVS and CDR2 FQNEAQ. Trimming took 0 bases from V and 7 from J; bases not matched to a gene: 10. This CDR3 region has 17 residues. The CDR3 coding sequence is TGTGCCAGCAGCTTAGCAGTTCCTAGCGGGAGATTGTATACGCAGTATTTT. Encoded protein: CASSLAVPSGRLYTQYF.

The chain links TRBV18 to TRBJ1-4; possible D gene TRBD1, 5 bases. V was cut by 2 bases and J by 2 bases, with 15 bases left in between. The CDR3 totals 17 residues. Germline CDR1 is KGHSH and CDR2 is LQKENI. The CDR3 reads CASSPKGRFETNEKLFF. CDR3 DNA: TGTGCCAGCTCACCAAAGGGGCGGTTCGAGACTAATGAAAAACTGTTTTTT.

The chain uses TRBV30 and TRBJ1-1; D gene uncertain. Trimming took 2 bases from V and 4 from J, leaving 11 bases between them. The CDR3 extends over 13 amino acids. Germline V gene lookup returns CDR1 GTSNPN and CDR2 SVGIG (reference sequence). CDR3 residues: CAWSPTQVTEAFF. The DNA for the CDR3 is TGTGCCTGGAGTCCTACCCAGGTCACTGAAGCTTTCTTT.

The chain employs TRBV9 and TRBJ2-2; D unclear. Germline assignment: CDR1 SGDLS and CDR2 YYNGEE. The CDR3 contains 14 residues. The V end was cut by 0 bases, the J end by 4 bases, with 7 bases between. The CDR3 protein is CASSVDSGTGELFF. CDR3 nucleotides: TGTGCCAGCAGCGTAGATAGTGGCACCGGGGAGCTGTTTTTT.

J is TRBJ1-5 and V is TRBV6-5; no firm D call. Trimming took 7 bases from V and 3 from J, leaving 10 bases between them. The CDR3 loop spans 13 amino acids. In germline, CDR1 is MNHEY, CDR2 SVGAGI. The CDR3 sequence: CASTLEINQPQHF. The DNA of the CDR3 is TGTGCCAGCACGCTCGAGATCAATCAGCCCCAGCATTTT.

V and J are TRBV18 and TRBJ2-5, with TRBD1 identical over 7 bases. Germline values: CDR1 KGHSH, CDR2 LQKENI. The CDR3 is 14 amino acids. V was pared by 3 bases and J by 5 bases, with 6 bases of the junction left unmatched. The CDR3 protein is CASSPSSQGETQYF. The DNA of the CDR3 is TGTGCCAGCTCACCGAGTTCACAGGGGGAGACCCAGTACTTC.

The chain carries TRBV9 and TRBJ1-1, with D possibly being TRBD1 (6 bases). V was clipped by 4 bases and J by 6 bases, with 16 bases between them. The CDR3 length is 14 residues. Germline CDR1 SGDLS, CDR2 YYNGEE. In nucleotides, the CDR3 is TGTGCCAGCAGCCTCCGACAGGCTTCGTCTGAAGCTTTCTTT. Protein sequence: CASSLRQASSEAFF.

The gene calls are TRBV7-2 and TRBJ2-7; D uncertain. Trimming cost V 0 bases and J 2 bases, with 8 bases left between them. Per germline, CDR1 SGHTA and CDR2 FQGNSA. This CDR3 has 14 residues. CDR3 DNA sequence: TGTGCCAGCAGCTTAGCGCCAGTCACCTACGAGCAGTACTTC. Residues: CASSLAPVTYEQYF.

V is TRBV18 and J is TRBJ2-1; possibly TRBD2 for D (6 bases). V lost 3 bases and J lost 5, with 17 bases in between. CDR1 is KGHSH, CDR2 LQKENI, per germline. The CDR3 has 16 residues. The CDR3 protein is CASSPFPDYSNNEQFF. The CDR3, as DNA: TGTGCCAGCTCACCGTTTCCGGACTACAGTAACAATGAGCAGTTCTTC.

The rearrangement uses TRBV6-1 and TRBJ1-3; TRBD1 is a possible D gene (5 bases). Per germline, CDR1 MNHNS and CDR2 SASEGT. V lost 3 bases and J lost 4, with 19 bases in between. The CDR3 runs 17 residues. The DNA for the CDR3 is TGTGCCAGCAGTGACCCACAGGCAGGTGGGTTAGGAAACACCATATATTTT. Translating it yields CASSDPQAGGLGNTIYF.

This chain connects TRBV12-3 or TRBV12-4 to TRBJ1-5; the match to TRBD1 covers 7 bases. The V and J ends lost 5 bases and 9 bases, in that order; junction bases with no gene match: 7. The CDR3 is made up of 13 amino acids. CDR3 protein: CASSPDRWLPQHF. For the CDR3, the DNA is TGTGCCAGCAGTCCGGACAGGTGGTTGCCCCAGCATTTT.

CDR3 DNA sequence: TGTGCCAGCAGTTTAGGTCGGGGAAATCAGCCCCAGCATTTT. It encodes CASSLGRGNQPQHF. The rearrangement uses TRBV6-2 or TRBV6-3 and TRBJ1-5, with D unresolved. Germline CDR1 is MNHEY and CDR2 is SVGEGT. This CDR3 has 14 amino acids. The ends were cut back, 4 bases at V and 4 bases at J, with 11 bases in the middle.

This chain uses TRBV2 with TRBJ2-1; 7 bases are a match to TRBD2. The CDR3 extends over 14 amino acids. Germline values: CDR1 SNHLY, CDR2 FYNNEI. The trim removed 9 bases at V and 5 bases at J, leaving 10 bases unmatched. In nucleotides, the CDR3 is TGTGCCAGTACCTTGTTAGCGGGCGACAATGAGCAGTTCTTC. Residues: CASTLLAGDNEQFF.

The rearrangement joins TRBV25-1 to TRBJ1-6; 8 nucleotides match TRBD1. This CDR3 comprises 13 residues. Looked up from germline, CDR1 is MGHDK and CDR2 is SYGVNS. V gave up 6 bases and J gave up 10 bases; unmatched junction bases: 5. The CDR3 here is CASRGQGGSPLHF. For the CDR3, the DNA is TGTGCCAGCAGAGGACAGGGCGGGTCACCCCTCCACTTT.

CDR3 DNA: TGTGCCAGCAGCAATTCCCCTCGGGACAGGGAAAACATTCAGTACTTC. It codes for CASSNSPRDRENIQYF. V and J are TRBV21-1 and TRBJ2-4; the listed D gene, TRBD1, was not tested against the DNA. TRBV21-1 is flagged as a pseudogene. The CDR3 extends over 16 amino acids.

The chain combines TRBV30 with TRBJ1-5; D might be TRBD1 (6 bases). Trimming stripped 3 bases from V and 4 bases from J, with 13 bases between. From germline, CDR1 is GTSNPN and CDR2 SVGIG (reference sequence). The CDR3 is 14 amino acids. The CDR3 DNA follows: TGTGCCTGGAGCCTGGGACATGGGAATCAGCCCCAGCATTTT. Amino acid sequence: CAWSLGHGNQPQHF.

The V gene is TRBV7-2, the J gene TRBJ2-3, with 8 bases identical to TRBD2. The CDR3 sequence is 20 residues long. V dropped 0 bases and J dropped 2; count of bases not matched to a gene: 16. In germline, CDR1 is SGHTA, CDR2 FQGNSA. CDR3 in DNA: TGTGCCAGCAGCTTAGCGGTATTAGCGGGGAGGGGAACGCCCACAGATACGCAGTATTTT. Translated, it gives CASSLAVLAGRGTPTDTQYF.

This rearrangement joins TRBV4-3 to TRBJ2-4; 9 bases map to TRBD2. V lost 3 bases, J lost 3 bases, and 6 bases stayed unmatched. Germline V gene sequence: CDR1 LGHNA, CDR2 YSLEER. The CDR3 extends over 16 amino acids. CDR3 in DNA: TGCGCCAGCAGCCAGAGGCTAGCGGGACTCAAAAACATTCAGTACTTC. This encodes CASSQRLAGLKNIQYF.

The chain recombines TRBV6-2 or TRBV6-3 with TRBJ1-4, with D uncertain. The CDR3 is 14 residues long. V was cut by 3 bases and J by 0 bases, with 5 bases left in between. Germline assignment: CDR1 MNHEY and CDR2 SVGEGT. The CDR3 protein is CASSYVTTNEKLFF. CDR3 in DNA: TGTGCCAGCAGTTATGTCACAACTAATGAAAAACTGTTTTTT.

The rearrangement joins TRBV7-8 to TRBJ1-5, with D perhaps TRBD1 (6 bases). Germline CDR1 SGHVS, CDR2 FQNEAQ. V was clipped by 5 bases and J by 7 bases, with 18 bases between them. This CDR3 has 15 residues. CDR3 region: CASSPTRGGVQPQHF. CDR3 nucleotides: TGTGCCAGCAGCCCCACACGGGGGGGCGTGCAGCCCCAGCATTTT.

This rearrangement joins TRBV11-3 to TRBJ2-5; 14 bases map to TRBD2. CDR3 length: 17 residues. Unmatched junction bases numbered 9, after V lost 5 bases and J lost 4 bases. Germline assignment: CDR1 SGHNT and CDR2 YENEEA. CDR3 loop: CASSNRTSGRLGETQYF. CDR3 coding DNA: TGTGCCAGCAGCAACCGGACTAGCGGGAGGTTAGGAGAGACCCAGTACTTC.

This clone was observed a single time. This rearrangement joins TRBV4-3 to TRBJ2-3, with D tentatively TRBD1 (5 bases). Germline V gene data show CDR1 as LGHNA and CDR2 as YSLEER. With 1 base removed from V and 5 bases from J, the gap between germline ends came to 13 bases. CDR3 length equals 15 residues. This CDR3 is CASSQVVGAGDTQYF. The CDR3 DNA reads as TGCGCCAGCAGCCAAGTTGTAGGGGCCGGAGATACGCAGTATTTT.

The chain recombines TRBV30 with TRBJ2-1; D perhaps matches TRBD2 (5 bases). Germline V lookup: CDR1 GTSNPN, CDR2 SVGIG (reference sequence). Between the trimmed V and J ends, which lost 8 bases and 3 bases, there was a span of 5 bases. The CDR3 runs to 10 residues. The CDR3 loop is CAGLYNEQFF. DNA for the CDR3: TGTGCCGGACTCTACAATGAGCAGTTCTTC.

The V and J genes are TRBV5-4 and TRBJ1-2; perhaps TRBD1 as D (6 bases). V was cut by 1 base and J by 4 bases, with 8 bases left in between. Germline lookup yields CDR1 SGHNT and CDR2 YYREEE (reference sequence). The CDR3 contains 13 residues. The CDR3, as DNA: TGTGCCAGCAGCTTGACAGGGTTCTATGGCTACACCTTC. As protein: CASSLTGFYGYTF.

This chain connects TRBV24-1 to TRBJ2-1, with D possibly being TRBD1 (6 bases). The CDR3 is 20 amino acids. Germline CDR1 KGHDR, CDR2 SFDVKD. V was shortened by 0 bases and J by 3 bases, with 23 bases between the two germline ends. The CDR3: CATSDLPAKFRDTDYNEQFF. The CDR3 DNA sequence: TGTGCCACCAGTGATTTGCCGGCCAAGTTTAGGGACACCGACTACAATGAGCAGTTCTTC.